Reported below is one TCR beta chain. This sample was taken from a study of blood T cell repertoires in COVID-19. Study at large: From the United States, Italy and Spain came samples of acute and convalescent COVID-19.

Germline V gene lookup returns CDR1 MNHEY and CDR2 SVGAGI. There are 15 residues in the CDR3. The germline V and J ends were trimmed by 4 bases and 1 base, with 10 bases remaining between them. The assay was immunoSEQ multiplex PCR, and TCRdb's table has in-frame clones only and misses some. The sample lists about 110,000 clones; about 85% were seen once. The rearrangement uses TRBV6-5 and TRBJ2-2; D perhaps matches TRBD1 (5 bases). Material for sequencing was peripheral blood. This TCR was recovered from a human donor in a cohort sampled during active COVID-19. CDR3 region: CASSWGELNTGELFF. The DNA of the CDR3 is TGTGCCAGCAGTTGGGGCGAACTGAACACCGGGGAGCTGTTTTTT.